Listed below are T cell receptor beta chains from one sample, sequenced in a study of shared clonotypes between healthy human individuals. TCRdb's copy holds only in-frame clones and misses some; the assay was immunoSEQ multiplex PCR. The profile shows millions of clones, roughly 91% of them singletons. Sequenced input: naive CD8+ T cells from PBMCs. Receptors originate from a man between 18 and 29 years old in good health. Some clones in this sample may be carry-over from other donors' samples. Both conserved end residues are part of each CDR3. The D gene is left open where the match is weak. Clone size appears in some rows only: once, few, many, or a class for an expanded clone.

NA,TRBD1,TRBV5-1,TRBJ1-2,CASSLAGTGGATNGYTF,TGCGCCAGCAGCTTGGCCGGGACAGGGGGCGCGACGAATGGCTACACCTTC
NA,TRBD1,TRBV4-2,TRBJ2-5,CASSQVRDRRETQYF,TGTGCCAGCAGCCAAGTACGGGACAGGCGGGAGACCCAGTACTTC
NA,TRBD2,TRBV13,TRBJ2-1,CASSLAGGVNNEQFF,TGTGCCAGCAGCTTAGCGGGAGGAGTCAATAATGAGCAGTTCTTC
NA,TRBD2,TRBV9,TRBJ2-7,CASSVGTSANYEQYF,TGTGCCAGCAGCGTAGGGACTAGCGCGAACTACGAGCAGTACTTC
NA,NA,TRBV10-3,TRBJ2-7,CAISPTGAYEQYF,TGTGCCATCTCCCCCACGGGGGCCTACGAGCAGTACTTC
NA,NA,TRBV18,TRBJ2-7,CATHGKEGRGRHEQYF,TGTGCCACCCACGGGAAGGAGGGTCGGGGGAGACACGAGCAGTACTTC
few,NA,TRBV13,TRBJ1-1,CASSLIEEGTEAFF,TGTGCCAGCAGCTTGATCGAGGAGGGAACTGAAGCTTTCTTT
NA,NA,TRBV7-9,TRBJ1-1,CASSLGVQAFF,TGTGCCAGCAGCTTGGGGGTCCAGGCTTTCTTT
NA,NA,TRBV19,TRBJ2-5,CASSILGKGETQYF,TGTGCCAGTAGTATCTTAGGGAAGGGGGAGACCCAGTACTTC
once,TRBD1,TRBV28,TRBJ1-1,CASRSRGLEAFF,TGTGCCAGCAGATCCAGGGGGCTGGAAGCTTTCTTT
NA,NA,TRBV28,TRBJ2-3,CASSYLGTAPDTQYF,TGTGCCAGCAGCTACCTCGGGACGGCCCCAGATACGCAGTATTTT
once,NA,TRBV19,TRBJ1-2,CASNHEGKEDGYTF,TGTGCCAGTAATCATGAGGGTAAAGAAGATGGCTACACCTTC
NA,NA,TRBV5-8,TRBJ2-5,CASRLRGAAETQYF,TGTGCCAGCAGGTTACGGGGGGCGGCGGAGACCCAGTACTTC
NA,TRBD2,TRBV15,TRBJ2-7,CATSPLAGAVEQYF,TGTGCCACCAGCCCACTAGCGGGAGCGGTCGAGCAGTACTTC